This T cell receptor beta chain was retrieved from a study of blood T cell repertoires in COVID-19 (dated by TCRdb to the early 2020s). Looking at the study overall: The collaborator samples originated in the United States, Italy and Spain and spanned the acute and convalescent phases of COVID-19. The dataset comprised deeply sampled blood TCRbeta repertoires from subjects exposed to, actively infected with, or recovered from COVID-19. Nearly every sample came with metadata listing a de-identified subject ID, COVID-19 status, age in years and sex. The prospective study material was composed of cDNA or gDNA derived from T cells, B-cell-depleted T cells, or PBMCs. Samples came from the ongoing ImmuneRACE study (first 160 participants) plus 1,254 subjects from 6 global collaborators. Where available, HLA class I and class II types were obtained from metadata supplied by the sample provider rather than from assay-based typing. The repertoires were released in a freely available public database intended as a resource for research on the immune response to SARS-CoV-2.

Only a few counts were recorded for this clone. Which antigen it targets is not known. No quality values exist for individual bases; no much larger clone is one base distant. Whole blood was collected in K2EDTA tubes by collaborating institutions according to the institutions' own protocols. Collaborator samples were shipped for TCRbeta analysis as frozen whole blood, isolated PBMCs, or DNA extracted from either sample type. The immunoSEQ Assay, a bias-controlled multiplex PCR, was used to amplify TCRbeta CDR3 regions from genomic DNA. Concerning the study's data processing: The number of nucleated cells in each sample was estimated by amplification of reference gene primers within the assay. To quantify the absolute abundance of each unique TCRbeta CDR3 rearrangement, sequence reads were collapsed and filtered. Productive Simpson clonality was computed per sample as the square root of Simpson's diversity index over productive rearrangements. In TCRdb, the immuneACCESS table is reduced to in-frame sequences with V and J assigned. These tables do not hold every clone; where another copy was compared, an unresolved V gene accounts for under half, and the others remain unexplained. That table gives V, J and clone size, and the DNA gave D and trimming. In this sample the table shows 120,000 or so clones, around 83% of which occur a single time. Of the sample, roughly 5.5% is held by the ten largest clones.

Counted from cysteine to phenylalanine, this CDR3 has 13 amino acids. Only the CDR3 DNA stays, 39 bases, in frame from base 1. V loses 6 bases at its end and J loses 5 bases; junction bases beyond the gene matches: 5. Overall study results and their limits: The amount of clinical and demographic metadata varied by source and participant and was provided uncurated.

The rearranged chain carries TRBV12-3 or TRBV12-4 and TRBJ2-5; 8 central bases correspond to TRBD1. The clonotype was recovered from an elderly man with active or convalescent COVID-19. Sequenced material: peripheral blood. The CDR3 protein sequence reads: CASRSGGAETQYF. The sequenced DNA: TGTGCCAGCAGGTCAGGGGGCGCGGAGACCCAGTACTTC.